This note documents a single T cell receptor beta chain sequence. What it binds is not known. This sample is part of a study of T-cell memory formation after mild COVID-19. The wider study: There were largely donor-specific TCR clusters.

TCRdb used MiXCR to reprocess the 5' RACE reads, holding one entry per CDR3 protein. The table includes over 400,000 distinct CDR3 sequences, about 25% detected once. Broader study findings: The study found contracting CD4+ clones mainly in CM and EM and contracting CD8+ clones in EMRA.

Sequenced input: PBMCs or a T cell subset sorted from them (not recorded which). The sequence was obtained from an adult woman who had mild COVID-19 (a few samples of this study predate the infection). Cell type and time point are not known.

In nucleotides, the CDR3 is TGCGCCAGCAGCATCCACACGAACACTGAAGCTTTCTTT. Protein sequence: CASSIHTNTEAFF. The rearrangement links TRBV5-1 to TRBJ1-1; D is uncertain. The V end lost 4 bases, the J end lost 1 base, and 8 bases lay between the germline ends. The germline gives CDR1 SGHRS, CDR2 YFSETQ. The CDR3 is 13 amino acids.